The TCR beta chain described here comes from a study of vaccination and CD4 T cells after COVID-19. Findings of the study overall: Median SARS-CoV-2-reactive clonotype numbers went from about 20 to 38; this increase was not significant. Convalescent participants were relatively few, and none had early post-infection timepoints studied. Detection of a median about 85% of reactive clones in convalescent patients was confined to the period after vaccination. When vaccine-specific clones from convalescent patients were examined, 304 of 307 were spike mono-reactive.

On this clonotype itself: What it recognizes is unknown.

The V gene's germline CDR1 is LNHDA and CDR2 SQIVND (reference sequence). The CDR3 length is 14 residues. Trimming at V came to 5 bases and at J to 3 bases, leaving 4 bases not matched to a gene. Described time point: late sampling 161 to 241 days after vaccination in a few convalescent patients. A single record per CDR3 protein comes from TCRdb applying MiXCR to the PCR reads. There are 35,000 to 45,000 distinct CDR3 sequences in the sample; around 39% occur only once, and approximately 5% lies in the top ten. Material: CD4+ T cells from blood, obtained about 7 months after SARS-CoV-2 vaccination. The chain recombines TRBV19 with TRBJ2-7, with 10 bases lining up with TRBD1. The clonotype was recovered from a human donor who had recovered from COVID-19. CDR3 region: CASSSGTGVYEQYF. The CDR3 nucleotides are TGTGCCAGTAGTTCCGGGACAGGGGTCTACGAGCAGTACTTC.